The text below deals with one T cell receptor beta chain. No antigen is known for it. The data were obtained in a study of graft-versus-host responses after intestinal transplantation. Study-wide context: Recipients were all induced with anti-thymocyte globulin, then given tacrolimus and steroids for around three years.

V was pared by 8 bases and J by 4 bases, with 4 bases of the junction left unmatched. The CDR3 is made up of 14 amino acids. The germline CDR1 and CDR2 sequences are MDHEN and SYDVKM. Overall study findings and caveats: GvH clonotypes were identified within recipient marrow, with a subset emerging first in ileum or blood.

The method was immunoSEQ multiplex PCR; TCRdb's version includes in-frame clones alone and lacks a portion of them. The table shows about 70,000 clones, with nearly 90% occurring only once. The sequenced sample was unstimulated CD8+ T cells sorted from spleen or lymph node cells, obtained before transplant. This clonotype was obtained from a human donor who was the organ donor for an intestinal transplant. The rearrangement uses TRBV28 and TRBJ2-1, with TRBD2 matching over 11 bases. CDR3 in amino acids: CASQRLAGYNEQFF. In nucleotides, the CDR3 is TGTGCCAGCCAACGACTAGCGGGGTACAATGAGCAGTTCTTC.